The 9 T cell receptor beta chains below all came from one sample that was sequenced in a study of PD-1 blockade in classical Hodgkin lymphoma. Repertoires were generated with immunoSEQ multiplex PCR, while TCRdb's copy carries only in-frame clones and drops some. The sample has about 17,000 clones, approximately 90% seen once. Time point given: newly diagnosed, previously untreated cHL patient sample. Material: peripheral blood mononuclear cells (PBMCs). The receptor set was obtained from a human donor with classical Hodgkin lymphoma.

This clone appeared once. J is TRBJ2-3 and V is TRBV5-1; maybe TRBD1 (5 bases). The CDR3 length is 15 residues. With 3 bases removed from V and 0 bases from J, the gap between germline ends came to 11 bases. Germline CDR1 SGHRS, CDR2 YFSETQ. CDR3 nucleotides: TGCGCCAGCAGCTCAGGACGGACAAGCACAGATACGCAGTATTTT. Translated, it gives CASSSGRTSTDTQYF.

This chain connects TRBV19 to TRBJ2-5; D may be TRBD2 (6 bases). Germline values: CDR1 LNHDA, CDR2 SQIVND (reference sequence). This CDR3 contains 18 residues. V shed 3 bases and J shed 5 bases, with 25 bases lying between them. This chain's CDR3 is CASSINNFGTPREETQYF. The DNA for the CDR3 is TGTGCCAGTAGTATTAATAATTTTGGGACCCCCCGGGAGGAGACCCAGTACTTC.

The V and J genes are TRBV9 and TRBJ2-1, with 7 bases aligning to TRBD2. The CDR3 length is 15 residues. Germline V gene lookup returns CDR1 SGDLS and CDR2 YYNGEE. Trimming at V came to 0 bases and at J to 5 bases, leaving 5 bases not matched to a gene. The chain's CDR3 is CASSVGLAGDNEQFF. The CDR3 DNA reads TGTGCCAGCAGCGTAGGGTTAGCGGGTGACAATGAGCAGTTCTTC.

The rearrangement joins TRBV25-1 to TRBJ2-5, with 8 bases lining up with TRBD2. J gave up 5 bases and V 4 bases, and 9 bases lay outside the gene matches. The CDR3 covers 15 residues. Germline V CDR1 and CDR2: MGHDK, SYGVNS. The CDR3 bases are TGTGCCAGCAGTGCCGGGAGGGCCGGGAGGGAGACCCAGTACTTC. As protein: CASSAGRAGRETQYF.

The chain employs TRBV19 and TRBJ1-3; D might be TRBD1 (5 bases). V was cut by 4 bases and J by 0 bases, with 13 bases left in between. The CDR3 spans 16 residues. Germline V lookup: CDR1 LNHDA, CDR2 SQIVND (reference sequence). The CDR3 reads CASSTGRLLSGNTIYF. The CDR3 coding sequence is TGTGCCAGTAGTACGGGACGGCTACTCTCTGGAAACACCATATATTTT. Full variable domain (rest looked up from reference TRBV19 and TRBJ1-3): DGGITQSPKYLFRKEGQNVTLSCEQNLNHDAMYWYRQDPGQGLRLIYYSQIVNDFQKGDIAEGYSVSREKKESFPLTVTSAQKNPTAFYLCASSTGRLLSGNTIYFGEGSWLTVV.

The chain joins TRBV5-6 to TRBJ2-5; the match to TRBD2 covers 11 bases. With 3 bases clipped from V and 7 bases from J, the junction kept 2 bases outside the gene matches. The CDR3 is 13 amino acids. Germline V gene data show CDR1 as SGHDT and CDR2 as YYEEEE. The CDR3 protein is CASSSLAGGTQYF. The CDR3 DNA follows: TGTGCCAGCAGCTCCCTAGCGGGAGGGACCCAGTACTTC. The full variable domain, rest sourced from reference TRBV5-6 and TRBJ2-5, is DAGVTQSPTHLIKTRGQQVTLRCSPKSGHDTVSWYQQALGQGPQFIFQYYEEEERQRGNFPDRFSGHQFPNYSSELNVNALLLGDSALYLCASSSLAGGTQYFGPGTRLLVL.

This clone was observed a few times. The V and J genes are TRBV11-3 and TRBJ2-2; D possibly corresponds to TRBD1 (5 bases). The V and J ends lost 5 bases and 1 base respectively, with 11 bases between them. This CDR3 has 15 residues. The germline V gene encodes CDR1 SGHNT and CDR2 YENEEA. In nucleotides, the CDR3 is TGTGCCAGCAGCCCCACAGGTTTGAACACCGGGGAGCTGTTTTTT. Its protein product is CASSPTGLNTGELFF.

This clone appeared once. This chain joins TRBV27 and TRBJ1-6; 8 nucleotides line up with TRBD1. The CDR3 consists of 14 residues. Germline values: CDR1 MNHEY, CDR2 SMNVEV (reference sequence). V lost 6 bases, J lost 13 bases, and 11 bases stayed unmatched. As DNA, the CDR3 is TGTGCCAGCAGACCCTCGACAGGGGTTGTCCCCCTCCACTTT. Its translation is CASRPSTGVVPLHF.

The rearrangement joins TRBV6-1 to TRBJ1-5; TRBD1 might be the D (6 bases). The CDR3 spans 15 residues. Germline V gene data show CDR1 as MNHNS and CDR2 as SASEGT. V was cut by 4 bases and J by 6 bases, with 16 bases left in between. CDR3 bases: TGTGCCAGCAGTGCGAGTTTTACAGGGCCTCAGCCCCAGCATTTT. It specifies CASSASFTGPQPQHF.